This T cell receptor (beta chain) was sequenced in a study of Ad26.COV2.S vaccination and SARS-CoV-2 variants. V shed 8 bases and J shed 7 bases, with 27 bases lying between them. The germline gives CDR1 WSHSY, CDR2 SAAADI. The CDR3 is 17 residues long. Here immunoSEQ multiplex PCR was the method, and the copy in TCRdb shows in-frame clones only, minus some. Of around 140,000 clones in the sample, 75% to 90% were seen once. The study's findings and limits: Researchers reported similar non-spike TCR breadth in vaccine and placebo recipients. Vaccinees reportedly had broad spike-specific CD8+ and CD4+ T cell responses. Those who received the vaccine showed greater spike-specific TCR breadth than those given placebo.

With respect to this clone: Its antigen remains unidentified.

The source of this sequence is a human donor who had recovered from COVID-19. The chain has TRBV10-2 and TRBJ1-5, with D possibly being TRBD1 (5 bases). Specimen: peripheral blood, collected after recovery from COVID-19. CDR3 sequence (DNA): TGCGCCAGCGGGACGTCTACCCGGGGTCTCAGGATACAGCCCCAGCATTTT. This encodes CASGTSTRGLRIQPQHF.